This TCR beta chain is from a study of response to subunit inactivated influenza vaccine (dated by TCRdb to 2016 to 2019). Background for the entire study: The study used deep quantitative T cell receptor repertoire profiling to track responses to a trivalent subunit inactivated influenza vaccine. Study-wide findings and limitations: According to the authors, only a limited number of new T cells may be recruited by each seasonal influenza vaccination.

With regard to this clonotype: Its cognate antigen has yet to be identified. No qualities accompany the bases; no much larger clone lies one base away.

The CDR3 numbers 14 residues from cysteine through phenylalanine. This entry keeps only the CDR3 DNA: 42 bases, framed from base 1. The germline V gene (reference sequence) gives CDR1 as LNHDA and CDR2 as SQIVND. From V the trimming removes 1 base and from J it removes 3 bases, while the gene matches leave 3 bases of the junction unaccounted for. The library was produced with RT-PCR. The sequencer was an Illumina HiSeq 2500. The public reads were run again by TCRdb, first through fastp at Q25 and then through MiXCR, and only productive beta chains were kept. Identical CDR3 protein sequences are pooled into one entry, listed with their most common genes and DNA. The sample includes approximately 500,000 distinct CDR3 sequences, with 13% to 15% observed a single time. Around 10% of the sample is held by the ten biggest clonotypes.

The sequence derives from a middle-aged man who received an inactivated influenza vaccine. Donor details come from another sample of the same person, matched by shared clones. The V and J genes are TRBV19 and TRBJ2-7; 7 central nucleotides agree with TRBD1. The specimen was PBMCs from blood, collected 11 to 12 days after vaccination. The DNA sequence follows: TGTGCCAGTAGTATAGGAGGGGGCAGCTACGAGCAGTACTTC. This translates into CASSIGGGSYEQYF. This CDR3, with the reference TRBV19 and TRBJ2-7 proteins standing in past its ends, gives the full variable domain DGGITQSPKYLFRKEGQNVTLSCEQNLNHDAMYWYRQDPGQGLRLIYYSQIVNDFQKGDIAEGYSVSREKKESFPLTVTSAQKNPTAFYLCASSIGGGSYEQYFGPGTRLTVT.